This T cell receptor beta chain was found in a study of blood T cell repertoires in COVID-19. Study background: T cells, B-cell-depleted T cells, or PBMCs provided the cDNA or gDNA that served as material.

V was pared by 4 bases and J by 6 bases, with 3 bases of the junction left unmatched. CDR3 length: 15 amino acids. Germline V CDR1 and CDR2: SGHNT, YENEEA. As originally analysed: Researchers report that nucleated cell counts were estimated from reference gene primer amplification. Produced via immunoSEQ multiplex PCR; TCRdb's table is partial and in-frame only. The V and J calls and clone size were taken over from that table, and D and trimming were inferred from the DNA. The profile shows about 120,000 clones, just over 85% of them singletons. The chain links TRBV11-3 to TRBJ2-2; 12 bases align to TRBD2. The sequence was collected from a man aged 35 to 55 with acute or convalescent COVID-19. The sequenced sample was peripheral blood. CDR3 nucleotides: TGTGCCAGCAGCTCGACTAGCGGGAGTTCCGGGGAGCTGTTTTTT. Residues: CASSSTSGSSGELFF.